These 17 T cell receptor beta chains came from one sample sequenced in a study of healthy donors' naive CD4 and CD8 T cells. TCR libraries were built from roughly 0.5 ug of total RNA by linear amplification. One entry per CDR3 protein, called by TCRdb with MiXCR from the reads. Of roughly 200,000 distinct CDR3 sequences listed, 65% to 80% were seen once; the top ten hold 2.3%. The source material was naive CD4+ and CD8+ T cells sorted from blood, pooled from several donors. These receptors were collected from a pool of human donors in good health; the sample pools cells from several healthy donors.

In its sample, this clonotype was seen a few times. The chain combines TRBV29-1 with TRBJ2-7; no clear D. Germline assignment: CDR1 SQVTM and CDR2 ANQGSEA. This CDR3 region has 11 residues. The germline V and J ends were trimmed by 6 bases and 7 bases, with 13 bases remaining between them. CDR3 region: CSVENGWEQYF. The CDR3 DNA sequence: TGCAGCGTCGAAAACGGGTGGGAGCAGTACTTC.

The chain combines TRBV6-5 with TRBJ2-7, with TRBD2 matching over 9 bases. The CDR3 is 18 residues long. V shed 5 bases and J 0 bases; nucleotides not matched to a gene: 14. Germline CDR1 and CDR2: MNHEY and SVGAGI. CDR3: CASSNQPGLAPSSYEQYF. The DNA of the CDR3 is TGTGCCAGCAGTAACCAACCCGGACTAGCGCCGAGCTCCTACGAGCAGTACTTC.

This clonotype has a handful of counts. This chain connects TRBV29-1 to TRBJ2-2; D is unclear. With 3 bases removed from V and 4 bases from J, the gap between germline ends came to 9 bases. The CDR3 covers 13 residues. CDR1 is SQVTM, CDR2 ANQGSEA, per germline. Written as DNA, the CDR3 is TGCAGCGTTGAGCGGACGGGCACCGGGGAGCTGTTTTTT. Its translation is CSVERTGTGELFF.

This clonotype has more than one count but fewer than ten. The CDR3 coding sequence is TGTGCCAGCAGCCGGACGGGCTATGGCTACACCTTC. This encodes CASSRTGYGYTF. The chain has TRBV5-6 and TRBJ1-2; no definite D call. Germline values: CDR1 SGHDT, CDR2 YYEEEE. The CDR3 loop spans 12 amino acids. With 4 bases removed from V and 4 bases from J, the gap between germline ends came to 8 bases.

The gene calls are TRBV15 and TRBJ1-1, with D unclear. The germline CDR1 and CDR2 sequences are LNHNV and YYDKDF (reference sequence). The CDR3 spans 14 residues. Trimming took off 7 bases at V and 2 bases at J, with 14 bases between the two ends. Here the CDR3 reads CATTQSDFNTEAFF. The CDR3 DNA reads as TGTGCCACCACCCAGTCCGATTTCAACACTGAAGCTTTCTTT.

The J gene is TRBJ2-3, the V gene TRBV7-8, with D maybe TRBD2 (5 bases). Germline assignment: CDR1 SGHVS and CDR2 FQNEAQ. The CDR3 is 16 amino acids. Trimming cost V 3 bases and J 6 bases, with 19 bases left between them. The CDR3 sequence is CASSLAASPTGDTQYF. The DNA of the CDR3 is TGTGCCAGCAGCTTGGCGGCTAGCCCTACTGGGGATACGCAGTATTTT.

The V gene is TRBV30, the J gene TRBJ2-3; D may be TRBD1 (5 bases). This CDR3 has 11 residues. V lost 5 bases and J lost 3, with 6 bases in between. Per the germline V gene, CDR1 is GTSNPN and CDR2 is SVGIG (reference sequence). As DNA, the CDR3 is TGTGCCTGGGCAGGGACAGATACGCAGTATTTT. This translates into CAWAGTDTQYF.

The chain combines TRBV20-1 with TRBJ2-1; D remains ambiguous. The CDR3 totals 12 residues. Germline values: CDR1 DFQATT, CDR2 SNEGSKA (reference sequence). V was cut by 0 bases and J by 6 bases, with 6 bases left in between. CDR3 in amino acids: CSARDMSNEQFF. The CDR3 DNA follows: TGCAGTGCTAGAGACATGAGCAATGAGCAGTTCTTC.

This clonotype was recorded a few times. The V and J genes are TRBV29-1 and TRBJ2-1, with 8 bases identical to TRBD2. The J segment lost 4 bases and the V segment lost 6 bases, leaving 8 bases of the junction unmatched. CDR3 length: 14 residues. CDR1 and CDR2 from the germline V gene are SQVTM and ANQGSEA. CDR3 in DNA: TGCAGCGTCACTAGCGGTACCAATTACAATGAGCAGTTCTTC. It encodes CSVTSGTNYNEQFF.

This chain joins TRBV27 and TRBJ2-3; D call uncertain. The CDR3 totals 14 residues. The V gene lost 0 bases and the J gene lost 8 bases, with 12 bases spanning the gap. Germline values: CDR1 MNHEY, CDR2 SMNVEV (reference sequence). CDR3 in DNA: TGTGCCAGCAGTTTATCCGCTAGTTTTGTTACGCAGTATTTT. Translation gives CASSLSASFVTQYF.

The chain is built from TRBV5-4 and TRBJ2-1, with D possibly TRBD1 on 6 matching bases. Germline CDR1 reads SGHNT; CDR2 reads YYREEE (reference sequence). The length of the CDR3 is 17 residues. V was clipped by 0 bases and J by 4 bases, with 17 bases between them. In DNA form, the CDR3 reads TGTGCCAGCAGCTTGGCCGTCGGCAGGGGCGAATACAATGAGCAGTTCTTC. Protein product: CASSLAVGRGEYNEQFF.

The chain combines TRBV29-1 with TRBJ1-1, with no clear D. With 4 bases removed from V and 11 bases from J, the gap between germline ends came to 14 bases. The V gene's germline CDR1 is SQVTM and CDR2 ANQGSEA. The CDR3 extends over 11 amino acids. The CDR3: CSVGSKTRAFF. The DNA for the CDR3 is TGCAGCGTTGGCTCGAAAACCCGGGCTTTCTTT.

This clonotype came up once. This sequence joins TRBV11-2 and TRBJ2-3; TRBD1 is a possible D gene (5 bases). Trimming stripped 5 bases from V and 4 bases from J, with 16 bases between. Germline V gene lookup returns CDR1 SGHAT and CDR2 FQNNGV. The CDR3 has 15 amino acids. This CDR3 reads CASSVGPEGADTQYF. Here the CDR3 DNA reads TGTGCCAGCAGCGTGGGGCCAGAAGGGGCAGATACGCAGTATTTT.

A note on this clonotype: Its ends do not fully match the called genes, so a read error is possible. The chain uses TRBV29-1 and TRBJ2-1; TRBD2 might be the D (6 bases). CDR1 is SQVTM, CDR2 ANQGSEA, per germline. The CDR3 has 14 amino acids. CDR3 protein: CSVEGVGSRGEQFF. For the CDR3, the DNA is TGCAGCGTCGAAGGGGTCGGGAGTCGGGGCGAGCAGTTCTTC.

The rearrangement uses TRBV6-5 and TRBJ2-2, with a tentative D call TRBD1 (5 bases). This CDR3 has 17 residues. V lost 7 bases, J lost 1 base, and 19 bases lay in between. CDR1 and CDR2 (germline): MNHEY, SVGAGI. CDR3 amino acids: CASTHKGADLNTGELFF. CDR3 nucleotide sequence: TGTGCCAGCACCCACAAAGGGGCGGACCTGAACACCGGGGAGCTGTTTTTT.

The genes are TRBV27 and TRBJ1-1; D gene ambiguous. CDR1 is MNHEY, CDR2 SMNVEV, per germline (reference sequence). The V end was cut by 6 bases, the J end by 1 base, with 18 bases between. The CDR3 totals 16 residues. The CDR3 DNA reads as TGTGCCAGCAGAACGAGCTTAGAAAGAGAGAACACTGAAGCTTTCTTT. Protein: CASRTSLERENTEAFF.

The V call is TRBV29-1, the J call TRBJ1-1; D call uncertain. CDR1 is SQVTM and CDR2 is ANQGSEA in the germline V gene. The V end lost 7 bases, the J end lost 4 bases, and 13 bases lay between the germline ends. The CDR3 covers 12 residues. The CDR3 DNA is TGCAGCGCTTATAAAGCCGGCACTGAAGCTTTCTTT. It specifies CSAYKAGTEAFF. The full variable domain, completed using reference TRBV29-1 and TRBJ1-1, is SAVISQKPSRDICQRGTSLTIQCQVDSQVTMMFWYRQQPGQSLTLIATANQGSEATYESGFVIDKFPISRPNLTFSTLTVSNMSPEDSSIYLCSAYKAGTEAFFGQGTRLTVV.